The 19 T cell receptor beta chains below were found in one sample sequenced in a study of shared clonotypes between healthy human individuals. Assay: immunoSEQ multiplex PCR; the TCRdb copy retains only in-frame clones and omits some. The top ten clones hold 0.1% to 0.15% of a sample with some 2,000,000 clones, 95% of them seen once. The sequenced sample was naive CD4+ T cells sorted from blood. Stated subset: CD45RA+ positively selected. The receptors here all came from a man aged 18 to 29 in good health.

The rearrangement links TRBV5-4 to TRBJ2-1, with 9 bases lining up with TRBD2. Germline lookup yields CDR1 SGHNT and CDR2 YYREEE (reference sequence). The CDR3 is 15 residues long. V was clipped by 5 bases and J by 4 bases; unmatched bases: 7. In DNA, the CDR3 is TGTGCCAGCAGTTCGACTAGCGGAGGGTACAATGAGCAGTTCTTC. This gives the protein CASSSTSGGYNEQFF.

This chain uses TRBV7-6 with TRBJ2-3; D is perhaps TRBD1 or TRBD2 (5 bases each). V lost 5 bases to trimming and J lost 0 bases, with 18 bases between them. CDR1 SGHVS and CDR2 FNYEAQ come from the germline V gene. The CDR3 totals 17 residues. CDR3 protein: CASSLSHEGPSTDTQYF. Written as DNA, the CDR3 is TGTGCCAGCAGCCTCTCCCACGAGGGGCCTAGCACAGATACGCAGTATTTT.

This chain joins TRBV11-2 and TRBJ2-5; unclear D gene. This CDR3 comprises 15 residues. V was pared by 1 base and J by 1 base, with 10 bases between. Germline CDR1 is SGHAT and CDR2 is FQNNGV. The CDR3: CASSLVTSFQETQYF. The CDR3 bases are TGTGCCAGCAGCTTAGTCACCAGCTTCCAAGAGACCCAGTACTTC. Complete variable domain (other parts from reference TRBV11-2 and TRBJ2-5): EAGVAQSPRYKIIEKRQSVAFWCNPISGHATLYWYQQILGQGPKLLIQFQNNGVVDDSQLPKDRFSAERLKGVDSTLKIQPAKLEDSAVYLCASSLVTSFQETQYFGPGTRLLVL.

This chain uses TRBV15 with TRBJ2-5; 12 bases agree with TRBD2. CDR3 size: 16 residues. The germline CDR1 and CDR2 sequences are LNHNV and YYDKDF (reference sequence). V lost 5 bases to trimming and J lost 1 base; unmatched junction nucleotides: 5. The DNA for the CDR3 is TGTGCCACCAGCGGGAGACTAGCGGGAGCCCAAGAGACCCAGTACTTC. Protein sequence: CATSGRLAGAQETQYF.

CDR3 bases: TGTGCCAGCGGCGGCCTCAGCTCCTATAATTCACCCCTCCACTTT. Amino acids: CASGGLSSYNSPLHF. V gene TRBV9 combines with J gene TRBJ1-6, with D uncertain. Germline V CDR1 and CDR2: SGDLS, YYNGEE. The CDR3 spans 15 residues. The ends were cut back, 7 bases at V and 0 bases at J, with 11 bases in the middle.

The chain uses TRBV2 and TRBJ2-6; no firm D call. Germline V gene sequence: CDR1 SNHLY, CDR2 FYNNEI. Between the trimmed V and J ends, which lost 3 bases and 1 base, there was a span of 7 bases. The CDR3 length is 15 residues. The CDR3 sequence is CASSEGTSGANVLTF. In DNA, the CDR3 is TGTGCCAGCAGTGAGGGTACGTCTGGGGCCAACGTCCTGACTTTC.

CDR3 region: CASSFFFGHQITGELFF. As DNA, the CDR3 is TGTGCCAGCAGCTTCTTTTTTGGACACCAGATCACCGGGGAGCTGTTTTTT. This rearrangement joins TRBV9 to TRBJ2-2, with a possible D match to TRBD1 (5 bases). The CDR3 has 17 amino acids. V lost 4 bases and J lost 4, with 20 bases in between. Germline CDR1 reads SGDLS; CDR2 reads YYNGEE.

The rearrangement joins TRBV18 to TRBJ2-3, with D possibly matching TRBD2 (5 bases). Trimming left V 3 bases short and J 2 bases short, with 12 bases between. The germline gives CDR1 KGHSH, CDR2 LQKENI. The CDR3 has 15 residues. DNA for the CDR3: TGTGCCAGCTCACCCAGAGGGAAGGTCACAGATACGCAGTATTTT. Protein product: CASSPRGKVTDTQYF.

The J gene is TRBJ1-3, the V gene TRBV18, with D possibly being TRBD1 (5 bases). Trimming pared 0 bases from V and 1 base from J, leaving 7 bases between. Germline CDR1 reads KGHSH; CDR2 reads LQKENI. CDR3 length: 15 amino acids. The CDR3 region has the DNA TGTGCCAGCTCACCACCGGCAGGGTCTGGAAACACCATATATTTT. Its translation: CASSPPAGSGNTIYF.

The chain carries TRBV19 and TRBJ2-7; 9 bases are shared with TRBD1. CDR3 length: 12 residues. Trimming took 10 bases from V and 2 from J; bases not matched to a gene: 3. The germline V gene has CDR1 LNHDA and CDR2 SQIVND (reference sequence). The CDR3 loop is CATRQGAYEQYF. The CDR3 DNA sequence: TGTGCCACCAGACAGGGGGCCTACGAGCAGTACTTC.

In the case of this clone: At one of its ends the junction is not consistent with the germline gene, which may arise from a read error. V and J are TRBV7-7 and TRBJ2-5; TRBD2 matches at 14 bases. The germline CDR1 and CDR2 sequences are SSHAT and FNYEAQ (reference sequence). The CDR3 has 16 residues. CDR3 coding DNA: TGTGCTAGCAGCGTGGGACTAGCGGGAGCTGGCGAGACCCAGTACTTC. Translating it yields CASSVGLAGAGETQYF.

J is TRBJ2-7 and V is TRBV27; D is perhaps TRBD1 (6 bases). V gave up 7 bases and J gave up 3 bases, with 16 bases separating them. Germline V lookup: CDR1 MNHEY, CDR2 SMNVEV (reference sequence). This CDR3 has 14 residues. CDR3 coding DNA: TGTGCCAGCACCTTAGGGGCAGGGGACTACGAGCAGTACTTC. It encodes CASTLGAGDYEQYF.

Concerning this clone itself: This sample includes further DNA sequences coding for the same CDR3. This chain uses TRBV30 with TRBJ2-7, with TRBD1 as a possible D gene (6 bases). V lost 2 bases, J lost 4 bases, and 9 bases lay in between. CDR1 is GTSNPN, CDR2 SVGIG, per germline (reference sequence). There are 12 residues in the CDR3. Written as DNA, the CDR3 is TGTGCCTGGAGTCCCCAGGGGTACGAGCAGTACTTC. It encodes CAWSPQGYEQYF.

With regard to this clone: The identical CDR3 is also encoded by other nucleotide sequences in the sample. The gene calls are TRBV6-5 and TRBJ2-7, with D possibly being TRBD1 (5 bases). The V end was cut by 0 bases, the J end by 4 bases, with 13 bases between. Looked up from germline, CDR1 is MNHEY and CDR2 is SVGAGI. The length of the CDR3 is 15 residues. The CDR3 nucleotides are TGTGCCAGCAGTTACTCCGGTCAGGGTGGATACGAGCAGTACTTC. Translating it yields CASSYSGQGGYEQYF.

The chain links TRBV7-2 to TRBJ2-3, with D possibly matching TRBD1 (5 bases). The germline gives CDR1 SGHTA, CDR2 FQGNSA. V was pared by 2 bases and J by 3 bases, with 12 bases between. The CDR3 sequence is 15 residues long. CDR3 coding DNA: TGTGCCAGCAGCTTACAGGGCCTTAGGACAGATACGCAGTATTTT. Its protein product is CASSLQGLRTDTQYF.

This clone was counted once. The same CDR3 arises from other DNA sequences in this sample as well. The chain couples TRBV18 to TRBJ1-1; D call uncertain. The V gene's germline CDR1 is KGHSH and CDR2 LQKENI. V lost 0 bases and J lost 4, with 6 bases in between. The CDR3 is made up of 13 amino acids. CDR3 amino acids: CASSPPTRTEAFF. CDR3 coding DNA: TGTGCCAGCTCACCACCAACACGCACTGAAGCTTTCTTT.

In regard to this clone: The same CDR3 can be traced to other DNA sequences in this sample. This sequence joins TRBV19 and TRBJ2-2; unclear D gene. Germline values: CDR1 LNHDA, CDR2 SQIVND (reference sequence). This CDR3 is 11 amino acids long. V lost 9 bases, J lost 5 bases, and 7 bases lay in between. In DNA form, the CDR3 reads TGTGCCAGCAAACGGACCGGGGAGCTGTTTTTT. This encodes CASKRTGELFF.

As regards this clone: The sample carries other DNA sequences with the same CDR3. The gene calls are TRBV5-1 and TRBJ2-3; D not certain. The CDR3 extends over 14 amino acids. CDR1 and CDR2 (germline): SGHRS, YFSETQ. Trimming stripped 0 bases from V and 1 base from J, with 6 bases between. The CDR3 DNA reads TGCGCCAGCAGCTTGGGGAGCCGCACAGATACGCAGTATTTT. Translated: CASSLGSRTDTQYF. Together with reference TRBV5-1 and TRBJ2-3, the CDR3 gives the full variable domain: KAGVTQTPRYLIKTRGQQVTLSCSPISGHRSVSWYQQTPGQGLQFLFEYFSETQRNKGNFPGRFSGRQFSNSRSEMNVSTLELGDSALYLCASSLGSRTDTQYFGPGTRLTVL.

The chain has TRBV5-6 and TRBJ2-7, with D maybe TRBD2 (6 bases). The V end lost 2 bases, the J end lost 5 bases, and 14 bases lay between the germline ends. Germline assignment: CDR1 SGHDT and CDR2 YYEEEE. This CDR3 region has 14 residues. The CDR3 DNA is TGTGCCAGCAGCTTCTTTCGGGAGAGGAACGAGCAGTACTTC. It yields the protein CASSFFRERNEQYF.